This T cell receptor (beta chain) is drawn from a study of blood T cells in healthy people across ages. The study, taken as a whole, reports: The study could not conclusively compare naive and antigen-experienced cells, given its unsorted PBMCs.

Primed by a sample-barcoded 5' primer and a J-beta primer mix, a second PCR proceeded for about 7 to 11 cycles. At least 3 million CDR3-containing paired-end reads were obtained per sample. TCRdb re-derived calls from the 5' RACE reads in MiXCR, one entry per CDR3 protein. The sample lists around 1,000,000 distinct CDR3 sequences; roughly two fifths were seen once. This clonotype was counted ten times or more. The antigen is unknown. Losses at the gene ends were 3 bases for V and 6 bases for J; bases not matched to a gene: 10. This CDR3 comprises 18 residues. The sample providers were healthy Caucasian people from Russia, aged about 6 to 100. Extractions gave at least 5.5 micrograms of total RNA per sample.

Sequencing used blood. This chain joins TRBV12-3 or TRBV12-4 and TRBJ2-1; the match to TRBD2 covers 14 bases. This sequence originates from a man aged 18 to 29 in good health. The CDR3 DNA is TGTGCCAGCAGTTTGACTAGCGGGGGGGCAGTGGGTGGCAATGAGCAGTTCTTC. This codes for CASSLTSGGAVGGNEQFF.